This TCR beta chain was identified in a study of graft-versus-host responses after intestinal transplantation. At the level of the study: The transplants performed in recipients were multivisceral, liver-intestinal, or isolated intestinal.

Germline V gives CDR1 SGHDT, CDR2 YYEEEE. The V and J ends lost 0 bases and 5 bases respectively, with 10 bases between them. This CDR3 has 14 amino acids. General study findings and limits: There were GvH clones found in recipient marrow, and some of them appeared first in ileum or blood. Early after transplant, HvG clones declined as circulating GvH clones peaked.

The repertoire was sequenced with immunoSEQ multiplex PCR; TCRdb's copy has only in-frame clones and lacks some. The table shows some 86,000 clones, with about 85% occurring only once. Turning to this clone: As yet, its antigen is unknown.

The chain links TRBV5-6 to TRBJ2-3; D unclear. The receptor was derived from a human donor who was the organ donor for an intestinal transplant. The starting material was unstimulated CD4+ T cells sorted from spleen or lymph node cells, obtained before transplant. Here the CDR3 reads CASSLGLTVDTQYF. The CDR3 DNA is TGTGCCAGCAGCTTGGGTCTGACTGTAGATACGCAGTATTTT.